These 8 T cell receptor beta chains were sequenced from one sample in a study of regulatory dendritic cells for organ transplantation. Clones were read by immunoSEQ multiplex PCR, and TCRdb kept only the in-frame ones, dropping some. The table has around 29,000 clones, 82% seen once. The sequenced sample was naive CD8+ T cells from blood. This sample's subset: CD45RA+ naive T cells. The origin of the receptors is a human donor in good health.

This clone has just one count. V gene TRBV2 combines with J gene TRBJ2-3; D may be TRBD2 (6 bases). CDR1 and CDR2 (germline): SNHLY, FYNNEI. Between the trimmed V and J ends, which lost 7 bases and 2 bases, there was a span of 19 bases. CDR3 length: 16 amino acids. The CDR3 sequence: CASKRSGTRPTDTQYF. The CDR3 region has the DNA TGTGCCAGCAAAAGGTCCGGGACTCGCCCCACAGATACGCAGTATTTT.

In this sample, this clone turned up once. The V and J genes are TRBV5-6 and TRBJ1-2; tentatively, D is TRBD1 (5 bases). Germline lookup yields CDR1 SGHDT and CDR2 YYEEEE. Trimming cost V 4 bases and J 8 bases, with 12 bases left between them. This CDR3 comprises 12 residues. The CDR3 here is CASSPGSGGYTF. The CDR3 coding sequence is TGTGCCAGCAGCCCAGGGTCAGGGGGCTACACCTTC.

This chain uses TRBV4-3 with TRBJ2-4, with a tentative D call TRBD2 (6 bases). The germline V and J ends were trimmed by 0 bases and 6 bases, with 12 bases remaining between them. This CDR3 is 15 amino acids long. CDR1 LGHNA and CDR2 YSLEER come from the germline V gene. CDR3 sequence reads: CASSQERLARNIQYF. DNA of the CDR3: TGCGCCAGCAGCCAAGAGCGGCTAGCGAGAAACATTCAGTACTTC.

V and J are TRBV13 and TRBJ2-3, with D uncertain. The CDR3 covers 16 residues. Germline V lookup: CDR1 PRHDT, CDR2 FYEKMQ (reference sequence). Deletions cut 2 bases from V and 0 bases from J, with 12 bases between. CDR3 loop: CASSLRKRYSTDTQYF. The CDR3 coding sequence is TGTGCCAGCAGCTTAAGGAAGCGATATAGCACAGATACGCAGTATTTT.

The chain carries TRBV4-3 and TRBJ2-1, with TRBD1 matching 8 bases. CDR1 is LGHNA and CDR2 is YSLEER in the germline V gene. Trimming cost V 0 bases and J 1 base; bases outside gene matches: 2. This CDR3 is built from 16 residues. CDR3: CASSQDQGASYNEQFF. DNA of the CDR3: TGCGCCAGCAGCCAAGATCAGGGGGCTTCCTACAATGAGCAGTTCTTC.

The rearrangement uses TRBV27 and TRBJ2-7, with D possibly being TRBD2 (6 bases). V was clipped by 5 bases and J by 4 bases, with 21 bases between them. CDR1 is MNHEY and CDR2 is SMNVEV in the germline V gene (reference sequence). This CDR3 comprises 16 residues. The CDR3 reads CASSPQPGLGIYEQYF. In nucleotides, the CDR3 is TGTGCCAGCAGTCCTCAACCGGGACTCGGAATATACGAGCAGTACTTC.

The J gene is TRBJ2-5, the V gene TRBV4-3; 14 bases line up with TRBD2. The CDR3 is 18 residues long. From germline, CDR1 is LGHNA and CDR2 YSLEER. J gave up 0 bases and V 5 bases, and 8 bases lay outside the gene matches. CDR3 coding DNA: TGCGCCAGCAGCTACGGACTAGCGGGGGGACCGTACCAAGAGACCCAGTACTTC. It yields the protein CASSYGLAGGPYQETQYF.

The V call is TRBV5-1, the J call TRBJ2-1; 8 positions agree with TRBD1. The V gene end was trimmed by 3 bases and the J gene end by 7 bases; junction bases not matched to a gene: 9. The germline gives CDR1 SGHRS, CDR2 YFSETQ. The CDR3 is 15 amino acids. Written as DNA, the CDR3 is TGCGCCAGCAGCTCCCCCGGGACAGGTAGTAATGAGCAGTTCTTC. Translating it yields CASSSPGTGSNEQFF.